One sample yielded the 25 T cell receptor beta chains listed below, sequenced in a study of blood T cell repertoires in COVID-19. Assay: immunoSEQ multiplex PCR; the TCRdb copy retains only in-frame clones and omits some. This sample has some 300,000 clones, with around 89% found just once. Sequenced material: peripheral blood. Source of these receptors: a woman aged 45-65 years with COVID-19, enrolled during active disease.

This clone was found once. The CDR3 protein is CASSPPLLESRDRENYGYTF. The CDR3 region has the DNA TGTGCCAGCTCACCCCCCTTACTAGAATCCCGGGACAGGGAGAACTATGGCTACACCTTC. The chain combines TRBV18 with TRBJ1-2; 9 bases map to TRBD1. This CDR3 comprises 20 residues. Germline trimming cut 3 bases from V and 2 bases from J; bases unmatched to any gene: 19. The germline gives CDR1 KGHSH, CDR2 LQKENI.

V usage is TRBV6-2 or TRBV6-3 and J usage is TRBJ1-1, with 9 bases that match TRBD1. This CDR3 contains 17 residues. CDR1 and CDR2 from the germline V gene are MNHEY and SVGEGT. The J segment lost 5 bases and the V segment lost 2 bases, leaving 12 bases of the junction unmatched. The CDR3 sequence is CASSYRRTGESETEAFF. CDR3 nucleotides: TGTGCCAGCAGTTACAGGCGGACAGGGGAAAGTGAGACTGAAGCTTTCTTT.

The count of this clone is one. The chain joins TRBV6-5 to TRBJ1-2, with a tentative D call TRBD1 (5 bases). The CDR3 has 16 residues. The germline gives CDR1 MNHEY, CDR2 SVGAGI. Trimming shortened V by 3 bases and J by 3 bases, and 17 bases separated the two germline ends. The CDR3 region has the DNA TGTGCCAGCAGTTATTGGGGCACCGGTCGCCACTATGGCTACACCTTC. Amino acid sequence: CASSYWGTGRHYGYTF.

The rearrangement uses TRBV5-1 and TRBJ2-1; D possibly corresponds to TRBD2 (6 bases). CDR1 and CDR2 (germline): SGHRS, YFSETQ. The CDR3 contains 12 residues. V gave up 4 bases and J gave up 9 bases, with 11 bases separating them. Written as DNA, the CDR3 is TGCGCCAGCAGCCAAGGACTAACTGAGCAGTTCTTC. Amino acids: CASSQGLTEQFF.

This clone occurred a few times. V is TRBV18 and J is TRBJ2-7, with TRBD2 as a possible D gene (7 bases). Trimming shortened V by 0 bases and J by 6 bases, and 12 bases separated the two germline ends. In germline, CDR1 is KGHSH, CDR2 LQKENI. The CDR3 length is 14 residues. In nucleotides, the CDR3 is TGTGCCAGCTCACCACCGGCGGGGGCTGGCGAGCAGTACTTC. It yields the protein CASSPPAGAGEQYF.

The chain links TRBV5-1 to TRBJ1-6; TRBD1 agrees at 8 bases. This CDR3 region has 15 residues. Unmatched junction bases numbered 3, after V lost 3 bases and J lost 4 bases. Germline lookup yields CDR1 SGHRS and CDR2 YFSETQ. DNA for the CDR3: TGCGCCAGCAGCTCGGGACAGGCGTATAATTCACCCCTCCACTTT. Encoded protein: CASSSGQAYNSPLHF. Full variable domain (missing parts from reference TRBV5-1 and TRBJ1-6): KAGVTQTPRYLIKTRGQQVTLSCSPISGHRSVSWYQQTPGQGLQFLFEYFSETQRNKGNFPGRFSGRQFSNSRSEMNVSTLELGDSALYLCASSSGQAYNSPLHFGNGTRLTVT.

V gene TRBV29-1 combines with J gene TRBJ2-7; 8 bases agree with TRBD1. Trimming at V came to 6 bases and at J to 2 bases, leaving 12 bases not matched to a gene. The germline CDR1 and CDR2 sequences are SQVTM and ANQGSEA. This CDR3 is 15 amino acids long. CDR3 amino acids: CSVYTGTGVPYEQYF. The CDR3 DNA reads as TGCAGCGTATACACTGGGACAGGCGTACCCTACGAGCAGTACTTC.

The chain joins TRBV2 to TRBJ1-2, with D possibly matching TRBD1 (5 bases). The CDR3 has 13 residues. In germline, CDR1 is SNHLY, CDR2 FYNNEI. The V end was cut by 4 bases, the J end by 8 bases, with 14 bases between. CDR3 nucleotides: TGTGCCAGCAGTGTCCAGGGCATGGGAGGCTACACCTTC. Its translation is CASSVQGMGGYTF.

V and J are TRBV19 and TRBJ1-5; D uncertain. The V gene lost 0 bases and the J gene lost 2 bases, with 5 bases spanning the gap. The CDR3 extends over 14 amino acids. Germline V CDR1 and CDR2: LNHDA, SQIVND (reference sequence). CDR3: CASSIDQGNQPQHF. As DNA, the CDR3 is TGTGCCAGTAGTATAGATCAGGGCAATCAGCCCCAGCATTTT.

The rearrangement links TRBV6-5 to TRBJ1-5; no reliable D call. The germline V gene has CDR1 MNHEY and CDR2 SVGAGI. This CDR3 region has 16 residues. Trimming removed 4 bases from V and 2 bases from J, with 15 bases in between. The CDR3 DNA follows: TGTGCCAGCAGTTCCACGGACTGGAGGGGCAATCAGCCCCAGCATTTT. Translating gives CASSSTDWRGNQPQHF.

The chain joins TRBV30 to TRBJ2-1; 9 bases are shared with TRBD2. Germline lookup yields CDR1 GTSNPN and CDR2 SVGIG (reference sequence). J was trimmed by 9 bases and V by 0 bases; bases with no gene match: 15. There are 17 residues in the CDR3. The CDR3 reads CAWSVHSGGRDKGEQFF. The CDR3 DNA reads as TGTGCCTGGAGTGTACATTCAGGCGGGAGGGACAAAGGTGAGCAGTTCTTC.

This chain joins TRBV3-1 (or the pseudogene TRBV3-2) and TRBJ2-1; 12 bases fit TRBD2. Germline loops: CDR1 LGHDT, CDR2 YNNKEL (reference sequence). J lost 10 bases, V lost 7 bases, and 8 bases had no gene match. CDR3 size: 14 residues. The CDR3 reads CASTQTSGSLEQFF. The CDR3, as DNA: TGTGCCAGCACCCAGACTAGCGGGAGCTTAGAGCAGTTCTTC.

The genes are TRBV27 and TRBJ2-7, with D unclear. CDR1 and CDR2 (germline): MNHEY, SMNVEV (reference sequence). Trimming stripped 2 bases from V and 0 bases from J, with 8 bases between. The CDR3 runs to 14 residues. The CDR3, as DNA: TGTGCCAGCAGTTTAGAGTTTAGCTCCTACGAGCAGTACTTC. Translating gives CASSLEFSSYEQYF.

V gene TRBV11-2 combines with J gene TRBJ2-7; 8 bases line up with TRBD2. The CDR3 contains 14 residues. Germline CDR1 is SGHAT and CDR2 is FQNNGV. Trimming at V came to 4 bases and at J to 6 bases, leaving 8 bases not matched to a gene. The CDR3 protein is CASSSGLALGEQYF. In DNA form, the CDR3 reads TGTGCCAGCAGCTCAGGACTAGCTCTTGGCGAGCAGTACTTC.

This chain connects TRBV4-1 to TRBJ2-3, with D uncertain. Deletions cut 0 bases from V and 4 bases from J, with 17 bases between. Germline CDR1 reads MGHRA; CDR2 reads YSYEKL. The CDR3 is 17 residues long. The CDR3 bases are TGCGCCAGCAGCCAAGAAGGAAGCGCAGCTCCCGCAGATACGCAGTATTTT. It yields the protein CASSQEGSAAPADTQYF.

The V gene is TRBV30, the J gene TRBJ2-3, with 7 bases lining up with TRBD2. Germline values: CDR1 GTSNPN, CDR2 SVGIG (reference sequence). CDR3 size: 15 residues. With 0 bases clipped from V and 6 bases from J, the junction kept 9 bases outside the gene matches. The CDR3: CAWSVGSSGMDTQYF. CDR3 nucleotide sequence: TGTGCCTGGAGTGTCGGGTCTAGCGGCATGGATACGCAGTATTTT. The entire variable domain, with the rest obtained from reference TRBV30 and TRBJ2-3, is as follows: SQTIHQWPATLVQPVGSPLSLECTVEGTSNPNLYWYRQAAGRGLQLLFYSVGIGQISSEVPQNLSASRPQDRQFILSSKKLLLSDSGFYLCAWSVGSSGMDTQYFGPGTRLTVL.

The chain links TRBV4-1 to TRBJ1-1, with a weak D call TRBD1 (5 bases). Germline CDR1 and CDR2: MGHRA and YSYEKL. The CDR3 spans 13 residues. Trimming removed 6 bases at V and 6 bases at J, with 14 bases between. Written as DNA, the CDR3 is TGCGCCAGCAGACATACAGGAAGTCCTGAAGCTTTCTTT. Its translation: CASRHTGSPEAFF.

The chain has TRBV6-1 and TRBJ2-3; TRBD2 aligns across 7 bases. CDR3 length: 18 amino acids. Germline loops: CDR1 MNHNS, CDR2 SASEGT. V was pared by 2 bases and J by 2 bases, with 13 bases of the junction left unmatched. The CDR3 sequence: CASSERSRSGTYTDTQYF. CDR3 nucleotide sequence: TGTGCCAGCAGTGAAAGGTCCCGGAGCGGGACCTACACAGATACGCAGTATTTT.

This rearrangement joins TRBV11-2 to TRBJ1-1; D may be TRBD1 (6 bases). V lost 8 bases to trimming and J lost 1 base, with 14 bases between them. The CDR3 extends over 14 amino acids. Germline V gene sequence: CDR1 SGHAT, CDR2 FQNNGV. The CDR3 protein is CASQRGAENTEAFF. In DNA, the CDR3 is TGTGCCAGCCAACGGGGGGCGGAGAACACTGAAGCTTTCTTT. Complete variable domain (other parts from reference TRBV11-2 and TRBJ1-1): EAGVAQSPRYKIIEKRQSVAFWCNPISGHATLYWYQQILGQGPKLLIQFQNNGVVDDSQLPKDRFSAERLKGVDSTLKIQPAKLEDSAVYLCASQRGAENTEAFFGQGTRLTVV.

This chain uses TRBV5-4 with TRBJ1-1; D not certain. CDR1 and CDR2 from the germline V gene are SGHNT and YYREEE (reference sequence). CDR3 length: 13 residues. V lost 1 base and J 6 bases, leaving 10 bases between the germline ends. CDR3 coding DNA: TGTGCCAGCAGCTTGCGGGGAGTCTCTGAAGCTTTCTTT. Its protein product is CASSLRGVSEAFF.

This chain joins TRBV19 and TRBJ1-3; TRBD1 agrees at 7 bases. Germline V gene lookup returns CDR1 LNHDA and CDR2 SQIVND (reference sequence). This CDR3 has 15 residues. V dropped 4 bases and J dropped 0; count of bases not matched to a gene: 3. This CDR3 reads CASSRGQDSGNTIYF. The CDR3 DNA sequence: TGTGCCAGTAGTAGAGGACAGGACTCTGGAAACACCATATATTTT.

V and J are TRBV7-9 and TRBJ1-1; D is uncertain. V was trimmed by 7 bases and J by 11 bases, leaving 17 bases between them. The CDR3 is 12 residues long. Germline assignment: CDR1 SEHNR and CDR2 FQNEAQ (reference sequence). Here the CDR3 DNA reads TGTGCCAGCACCCTCATGTCCAGACTGGCTTTCTTT. This sequence encodes CASTLMSRLAFF.

The chain recombines TRBV5-5 with TRBJ2-7, with 11 bases that match TRBD2. Germline CDR1 and CDR2: SGHKS and YYEKEE (reference sequence). This CDR3 comprises 15 residues. V shed 0 bases and J 7 bases; nucleotides not matched to a gene: 6. The CDR3 DNA follows: TGTGCCAGCAGCTTGGTTCTACTAGCGGGAGTGGAGCAGTACTTC. Its translation: CASSLVLLAGVEQYF.

This sequence joins TRBV21-1 and TRBJ2-1; TRBD2, the table's D call, lacks a check against the DNA. TRBV21-1 represents a pseudogene. The CDR3 consists of 15 residues. CDR3 sequence reads: CASSRIAGGSNEQFF. As DNA, the CDR3 is TGTGCCAGCAGCCGAATAGCGGGAGGGAGCAATGAGCAGTTCTTC.

There are a few counts of this clone. The chain couples TRBV27 to TRBJ1-6, with TRBD1 identical over 7 bases. With 7 bases clipped from V and 7 bases from J, the junction kept 10 bases outside the gene matches. This CDR3 has 15 amino acids. Germline V lookup: CDR1 MNHEY, CDR2 SMNVEV (reference sequence). The CDR3 bases are TGTGCCAGCACCGCAGAGGGACAGTTGAATTCACCCCTCCACTTT. Translation gives CASTAEGQLNSPLHF.